This TCR beta chain was captured by sequencing in a study of T cell responses to AZD1222 COVID-19 vaccine. Regarding the study as a whole: White British ancestry dominated among donors, who included more females, and clonal diversity was possibly underestimated.

This table comes from immunoSEQ multiplex PCR, and its TCRdb copy is limited to in-frame clones, with some not included. This sample carries 80,000 to 100,000 clones, approximately 91% of them seen once, and the ten largest clones take under 6.5%. In its sample, this clone was seen once. The antigen remains unidentified. Germline lookup yields CDR1 MRHNA and CDR2 SNTAGT. Trimming shortened V by 5 bases and J by 5 bases, and 10 bases separated the two germline ends. This CDR3 is 13 amino acids long. This specimen was peripheral blood, taken on day 0 of AZD1222 vaccination. V gene TRBV6-4 combines with J gene TRBJ2-1, with D possibly TRBD2 on 6 matching bases. This TCR was recovered from an adult in good health. The CDR3 sequence: CASSTGSDNEQFF. The DNA of the CDR3 is TGTGCCAGCAGTACCGGGAGCGACAATGAGCAGTTCTTC.